Below are 12 T cell receptor beta chains sequenced from a single sample in a study of PD-L1 blockade in urothelial cancer. Sequencing was performed with immunoSEQ multiplex PCR; in TCRdb, only in-frame clones are kept and a portion is missing. The sample records 83,000 or so clones, approximately 82% being singletons. Documented time point: peripheral blood 6 weeks after treatment start. The sample consisted of PBMCs, taken around atezolizumab (anti-PD-L1) treatment. These TCRs come from a man between 65 and 85 years old with urothelial cancer.

The gene calls are TRBV6-1 and TRBJ2-1; D is perhaps TRBD1 (6 bases). Germline assignment: CDR1 MNHNS and CDR2 SASEGT. Trimming stripped 3 bases from V and 0 bases from J, with 6 bases between. The CDR3 consists of 14 residues. The CDR3 nucleotides are TGTGCCAGCAGTGAGGACAGCTCCTACAATGAGCAGTTCTTC. It translates to CASSEDSSYNEQFF.

V gene TRBV7-3 combines with J gene TRBJ2-1, with 12 bases identical to TRBD2. Germline V gene sequence: CDR1 SGHTA, CDR2 FQGTGA. After removal of 3 bases from V and 3 bases from J, the junction contained 9 bases not matched to a gene. The CDR3 spans 18 residues. CDR3 sequence reads: CASSFGPRTSGDYNEQFF. CDR3 nucleotides: TGTGCCAGCAGCTTCGGGCCCCGGACTAGCGGGGACTACAATGAGCAGTTCTTC.

The chain links TRBV29-1 to TRBJ2-2; perhaps TRBD2 as D (6 bases). The CDR3 length is 14 residues. Per germline, CDR1 SQVTM and CDR2 ANQGSEA. Trimming took 4 bases from V and 1 from J, leaving 10 bases between them. This chain's CDR3 is CSVVGGRNTGELFF. CDR3 nucleotides: TGCAGCGTTGTGGGGGGACGGAACACCGGGGAGCTGTTTTTT.

The genes are TRBV5-1 and TRBJ2-5; 7 bases are shared with TRBD2. This CDR3 has 15 amino acids. Germline V gives CDR1 SGHRS, CDR2 YFSETQ. With V trimmed by 0 bases and J by 1 base, 3 bases remained unmatched. The CDR3 reads CASSLAAGAQETQYF. CDR3 nucleotides: TGCGCCAGCAGCTTGGCGGCGGGAGCCCAAGAGACCCAGTACTTC.

The rearrangement uses TRBV14 and TRBJ1-1; 8 bases align to TRBD1. Losses at the gene ends were 0 bases for V and 0 bases for J; bases not matched to a gene: 9. Germline V gives CDR1 SGHDN, CDR2 FVKESK. This CDR3 region has 18 residues. CDR3 region: CASSQDPGGYTMNTEAFF. The DNA for the CDR3 is TGTGCCAGCAGCCAAGACCCAGGGGGCTACACTATGAACACTGAAGCTTTCTTT.

V usage is TRBV27 and J usage is TRBJ2-2; TRBD2 agrees at 9 bases. Germline CDR1 reads MNHEY; CDR2 reads SMNVEV (reference sequence). The V and J ends lost 3 bases and 5 bases, in that order; junction bases with no gene match: 7. The CDR3 is 16 residues long. The CDR3 sequence: CASSFRGGAGTGELFF. In DNA, the CDR3 is TGTGCCAGCAGTTTTCGCGGGGGGGCAGGGACCGGGGAGCTGTTTTTT.

The rearrangement joins TRBV14 to TRBJ1-6, with D maybe TRBD1 (5 bases). This CDR3 contains 16 residues. Germline V CDR1 and CDR2: SGHDN, FVKESK. V was cut by 4 bases and J by 0 bases, with 10 bases left in between. CDR3 in amino acids: CASSRGSSSYNSPLHF. The CDR3 region has the DNA TGTGCCAGCAGCCGGGGCTCGAGCTCCTATAATTCACCCCTCCACTTT.

The CDR3 loop reads CASSLVRGVIYNEQFF. The CDR3 coding sequence is TGTGCCAGCAGCTTAGTCAGGGGAGTGATCTACAATGAGCAGTTCTTC. V is TRBV7-9 and J is TRBJ2-1; the D gene is possibly TRBD1 (6 bases). Germline CDR1 SEHNR, CDR2 FQNEAQ (reference sequence). The CDR3 has 16 residues. V dropped 1 base and J dropped 3 bases, with 13 bases sitting between them. Complete variable domain (other parts from reference TRBV7-9 and TRBJ2-1): DTGVSQNPRHKITKRGQNVTFRCDPISEHNRLYWYRQTLGQGPEFLTYFQNEAQLEKSRLLSDRFSAERPKGSFSTLEIQRTEQGDSAMYLCASSLVRGVIYNEQFFGPGTRLTVL.

This chain uses TRBV5-1 with TRBJ1-1; D may be TRBD1 (5 bases). Germline V gives CDR1 SGHRS, CDR2 YFSETQ. The CDR3 length is 17 residues. V was cut by 4 bases and J by 0 bases, with 19 bases left in between. CDR3 nucleotides: TGCGCCAGCAGCCAAATCACAGGTGCTGATATGAACACTGAAGCTTTCTTT. Translating gives CASSQITGADMNTEAFF.

This rearrangement joins TRBV7-9 to TRBJ1-1, with D possibly matching TRBD1 (6 bases). The germline V gene has CDR1 SEHNR and CDR2 FQNEAQ (reference sequence). This CDR3 contains 14 residues. V gave up 4 bases and J gave up 4 bases, with 13 bases separating them. CDR3 DNA sequence: TGTGCCAGCAGCTCTGGGGGCAGGGTCACTGAAGCTTTCTTT. Translation: CASSSGGRVTEAFF.

The chain carries TRBV29-1 and TRBJ2-1, with 7 bases aligning to TRBD2. Trimming removed 6 bases from V and 4 bases from J; junction bases left unmatched: 12. The CDR3 totals 15 residues. Germline loops: CDR1 SQVTM, CDR2 ANQGSEA. CDR3 in amino acids: CSVQLGTGGYNEQFF. CDR3 DNA: TGCAGCGTCCAACTAGGGACGGGGGGATACAATGAGCAGTTCTTC.

The genes are TRBV5-1 and TRBJ1-1, with D possibly TRBD1 on 6 matching bases. The germline gives CDR1 SGHRS, CDR2 YFSETQ. The CDR3 is 14 amino acids. Between the trimmed V and J ends, which lost 4 bases and 4 bases, there was a span of 14 bases. CDR3 loop: CASSKPGGSTEAFF. DNA of the CDR3: TGCGCCAGCAGCAAACCGGGGGGCTCCACTGAAGCTTTCTTT.